Listed here is a single TCR beta chain. The method was immunoSEQ multiplex PCR; TCRdb's version includes in-frame clones alone and lacks a portion of them. In the table there are approximately 300,000 clones, around 90% of which are singletons. The germline CDR1 and CDR2 sequences are DFQATT and SNEGSKA (reference sequence). This CDR3 contains 13 residues. V was shortened by 3 bases and J by 5 bases, with 14 bases between the two germline ends. The data were obtained in a study of blood T cell repertoires in COVID-19. This chain joins TRBV20-1 and TRBJ2-7; D is unclear. This sequence was found in a man aged 60 to 69 who had recovered from COVID-19. Sequenced sample: PBMCs or T cells enriched from blood (not recorded which). CDR3 bases: TGCAGTGCTAGTCGCGACCTAGAGAACGAGCAGTACTTC. Translating it yields CSASRDLENEQYF.